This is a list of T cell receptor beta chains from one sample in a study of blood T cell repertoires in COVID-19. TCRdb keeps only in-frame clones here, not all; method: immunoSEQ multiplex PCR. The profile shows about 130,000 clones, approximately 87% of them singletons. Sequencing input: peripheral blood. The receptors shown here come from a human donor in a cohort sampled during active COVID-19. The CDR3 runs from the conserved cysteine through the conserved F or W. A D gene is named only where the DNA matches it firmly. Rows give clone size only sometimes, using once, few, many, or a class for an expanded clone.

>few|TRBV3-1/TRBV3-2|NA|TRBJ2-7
CASSQAGQGYEQYF
TGTGCCAGCAGCCAAGCTGGGCAGGGCTACGAGCAGTACTTC
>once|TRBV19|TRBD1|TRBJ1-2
CASSNGGGQALYGYTF
TGTGCCAGTAGTAATGGGGGTGGACAGGCGCTCTATGGCTACACCTTC
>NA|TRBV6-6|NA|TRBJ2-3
CASMLAGAPDTQYF
TGTGCCAGCATGTTGGCGGGGGCTCCAGATACGCAGTATTTT
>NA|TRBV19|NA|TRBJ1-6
CASSAPEGQNNSPLHF
TGTGCCAGTAGTGCCCCGGAGGGGCAAAATAATTCACCCCTCCACTTT
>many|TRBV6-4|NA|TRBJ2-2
CASSSAQGSGELFF
TGTGCCAGCAGTTCTGCTCAGGGTTCCGGGGAGCTGTTTTTT
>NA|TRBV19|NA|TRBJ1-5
CASSILGAGQPQHF
TGTGCCAGTAGTATCTTGGGGGCCGGTCAGCCCCAGCATTTT
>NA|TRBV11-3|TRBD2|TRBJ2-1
CASSQMGRDYNEQFF
TGTGCCAGCAGCCAGATGGGGAGGGATTACAATGAGCAGTTCTTC
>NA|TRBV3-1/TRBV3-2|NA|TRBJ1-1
CASSQVADMNTEAFF
TGTGCCAGCAGCCAAGTTGCAGATATGAACACTGAAGCTTTCTTT
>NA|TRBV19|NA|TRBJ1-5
CASSISHNQPQHF
TGTGCCAGTAGTATCAGTCACAATCAGCCCCAGCATTTT
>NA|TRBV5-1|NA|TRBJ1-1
CASSSLGAMNTEAFF
TGCGCCAGCAGCTCCCTGGGGGCCATGAACACTGAAGCTTTCTTT
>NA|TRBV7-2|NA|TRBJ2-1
CASSLPGAYNEQFF
TGTGCCAGCAGCTTACCGGGGGCCTACAATGAGCAGTTCTTC
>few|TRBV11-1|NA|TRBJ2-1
CASKRELNEQFF
TGTGCCAGCAAGAGGGAGTTGAATGAGCAGTTCTTC
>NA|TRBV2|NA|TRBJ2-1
CASSENSLSYNEQFF
TGTGCCAGCAGTGAAAACAGCCTATCCTACAATGAGCAGTTCTTC
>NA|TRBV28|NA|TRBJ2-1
CASKTQETRHEQFF
TGTGCCAGCAAGACCCAAGAAACTAGGCACGAGCAGTTCTTC
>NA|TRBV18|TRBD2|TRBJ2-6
CASSPLRGGGGANVLTF
TGTGCCAGCTCACCTCTTCGCGGGGGGGGCGGGGCCAACGTCCTGACTTTC
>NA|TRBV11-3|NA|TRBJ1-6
CASSPTLPGQINSPLHF
TGTGCCAGCAGCCCAACACTCCCGGGACAAATTAATTCACCCCTCCACTTT
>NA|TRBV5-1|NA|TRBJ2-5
CASSSGTSEETQYF
TGCGCCAGCAGCTCCGGGACATCCGAAGAGACCCAGTACTTC
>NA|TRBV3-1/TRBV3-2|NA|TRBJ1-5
CASSQAGTLNQPQHF
TGTGCCAGCAGCCAAGCCGGGACTTTGAATCAGCCCCAGCATTTT
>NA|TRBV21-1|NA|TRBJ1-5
CASSKSDSLTPQHF
TGTGCCAGCAGCAAATCTGACAGTCTCACGCCCCAGCATTTT
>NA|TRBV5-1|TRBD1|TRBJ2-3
CASSRTGGVTDTQYF
TGCGCCAGCAGCAGAACAGGGGGAGTGACAGATACGCAGTATTTT
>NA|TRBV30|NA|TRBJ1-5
CAWASGFDQPQHF
TGTGCCTGGGCATCAGGGTTTGATCAGCCCCAGCATTTT
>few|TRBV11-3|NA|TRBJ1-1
CASSLTGIGNTEAFF
TGTGCCAGCAGCTTAACAGGGATCGGGAACACTGAAGCTTTCTTT
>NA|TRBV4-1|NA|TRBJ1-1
CASSHHPGGVMNTEAFF
TGCGCCAGCAGCCACCATCCAGGCGGGGTCATGAACACTGAAGCTTTCTTT
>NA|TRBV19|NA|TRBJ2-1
CASSIGPGYNEQFF
TGTGCCAGTAGTATCGGCCCGGGGTACAATGAGCAGTTCTTC
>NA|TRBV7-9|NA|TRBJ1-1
CASTTDGEAFF
TGTGCCAGCACCACTGACGGGGAAGCTTTCTTT
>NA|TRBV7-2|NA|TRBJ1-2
CASSRDGGSGYTF
TGTGCCAGCAGTCGCGACGGAGGGTCTGGCTACACCTTC
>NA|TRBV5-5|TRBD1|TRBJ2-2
CASSLAIRGHRELFF
TGTGCCAGCAGCTTGGCCATAAGGGGGCACCGGGAGCTGTTTTTT
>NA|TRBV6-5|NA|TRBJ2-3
CASSPDSARLYTQYF
TGTGCCAGCAGTCCAGACTCTGCGCGACTCTATACGCAGTATTTT
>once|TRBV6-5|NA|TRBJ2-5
CASSPAGGKETQYF
TGTGCCAGCAGTCCTGCCGGGGGTAAAGAGACCCAGTACTTC
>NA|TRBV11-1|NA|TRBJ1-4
CASSRSLNEKLFF
TGTGCCAGCAGCCGGTCCCTTAATGAAAAACTGTTTTTT
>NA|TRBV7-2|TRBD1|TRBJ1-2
CASNRDSPNYGYTF
TGTGCCAGCAACCGGGACAGTCCTAACTATGGCTACACCTTC
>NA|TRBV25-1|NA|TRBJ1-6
CASSELGGVAYNSPLHF
TGTGCCAGCAGTGAATTGGGGGGGGTTGCCTATAATTCACCCCTCCACTTT
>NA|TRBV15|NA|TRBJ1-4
CATSRALAVRNEKLFF
TGTGCCACCAGCAGAGCTTTGGCCGTCCGAAATGAAAAACTGTTTTTT
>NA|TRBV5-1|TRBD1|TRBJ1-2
CASSSTGDHGYTF
TGCGCCAGCAGCTCAACAGGGGACCATGGCTACACCTTC
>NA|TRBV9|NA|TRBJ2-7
CASSVDPDYEQYF
TGTGCCAGCAGCGTAGACCCAGACTACGAGCAGTACTTC
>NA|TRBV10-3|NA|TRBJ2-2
CAIKVDIHTGELFF
TGTGCCATCAAAGTGGACATACACACCGGGGAGCTGTTTTTT
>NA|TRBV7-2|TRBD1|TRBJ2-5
CASSLWKGQYQETQYF
TGTGCCAGCAGCCTTTGGAAGGGACAGTACCAAGAGACCCAGTACTTC
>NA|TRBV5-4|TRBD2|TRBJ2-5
CASSQTSGVWETQYF
TGTGCCAGCAGCCAGACTAGCGGGGTCTGGGAGACCCAGTACTTC
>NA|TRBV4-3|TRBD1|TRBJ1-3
CASSQGGQGSGNTIYF
TGCGCCAGCAGCCAGGGGGGACAGGGCTCCGGAAACACCATATATTTT
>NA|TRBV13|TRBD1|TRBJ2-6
CASSLDQGALAGANVLTF
TGTGCCAGCAGCTTAGACCAGGGGGCGCTGGCTGGGGCCAACGTCCTGACTTTC
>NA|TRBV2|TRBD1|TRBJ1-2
CASRERPDRVGGYTF
TGTGCCAGCAGGGAAAGACCGGACAGGGTGGGTGGCTACACCTTC